This TCR beta chain was captured in a study of PD-1 blockade in classical Hodgkin lymphoma (dated by TCRdb to 2018 to 2020). Regarding the research as a whole: Nivolumab dosing was 3 mg/kg intravenously every 2 weeks, continuing until either disease progression or unacceptable toxicity. A peripheral blood immune signature of response to PD-1 blockade in classical Hodgkin lymphoma was defined using TCR beta sequencing and CyTOF.

Note on this clone: Its antigen target is currently unknown. Per-base quality was not reported, and no clone a single base away is much larger than it.

Genomic DNA was isolated using the Qiagen DNeasy kit from unsorted PBMCs as well as from negatively selected CD4+ and CD8+ fractions. TCR beta CDR3 regions were subjected to amplification by immunoSEQ multiplex PCR with primers that anneal to V and J segments. Amplification bias was minimized using a synthetic immune receptor repertoire, and residual bias was removed computationally after sequencing. The authors' pipeline ran thus. Repertoire diversity was quantified as the Shannon entropy index using custom Python scripts. Unsorted, CD4+ and CD8+ repertoires were examined separately, except in combined analyses, for which CD4+ and CD8+ sequences were merged in silico. A clone counted as expanded when the clone's frequency after treatment rose at least 2-fold relative to C1D1, and clones undetected at baseline were given a pseudocount of 0.5. Singleton clones were defined as clones with 0 or 1 copy at C1D1, and non-singleton clones were defined as clones with 2 or more copies. Clones expanded in unsorted samples were assigned a CD4+, CD8+ or unknown annotation through matching of protein sequences in sorted samples from the same patient. Diversity changes from C1D1 to C4D1 were tested in paired samples using Wilcoxon tests. As stored in TCRdb, this immuneACCESS dataset retains in-frame rearrangements with V and J assigned. A fraction of the clones does not appear; measured against another copy, unresolved V genes explain less than half of the discrepancy, and the remainder lacks a known reason. V and J calls and clone size are copied from that table; D and trimming were computed from the DNA. Here the sample has about 49,000 clones; around 91% occur a single time. The ten largest clones take up more than 11% of the sample.

From the cysteine up to the phenylalanine, the CDR3 has a length of 17 residues. CDR3 DNA only is kept here, 51 bases in frame from base 1. The study at large found these results: Baseline TCR diversity was reported to be lower in newly diagnosed patients than in healthy donors, and even lower in relapsed/refractory patients. Diversity was lower in patients who began nivolumab less than 1 year after ASCT, so these patients were left out of later analyses to avoid confounding by immune reconstitution. Baseline diversity similar to that of newly diagnosed patients was observed in trial patients achieving complete response, whereas significantly lower diversity was observed in partial responders and progressors. Only a single clinical trial cohort was studied, and what caused the repertoire differences, possibly disease activity or prior therapy, remained undefined. CD4+ but not CD8+ TCR diversity rose significantly by C4D1 (p=0.0027 vs p=0.16), most apparent in complete responders (p=0.02).

The time point label corresponds to: cycle 4 day 1 (C4D1), after more than five weeks of nivolumab. All trial patients had relapsed after autologous stem cell transplantation, with cohorts A, B and C differing in prior brentuximab vedotin exposure. A total of 56 patients with relapsed/refractory classical Hodgkin lymphoma made up the trial cohort, and each patient's best overall response was complete response, partial response or progressive disease. Single-agent nivolumab was administered to trial patients in the multi-cohort phase II CheckMate 205 trial. An independent review committee assessed best overall response by applying the 2007 International Working Group response criteria. Trial PBMCs were obtained immediately prior to nivolumab initiation (C1D1) and on therapy at cycle 2 day 1 and cycle 4 day 1. Peripheral blood was collected in 8 mL Vacutainer Cell Preparation Tubes, from which PBMCs were isolated by centrifugation and then cryopreserved.

Material: peripheral blood mononuclear cells (PBMCs), obtained before the fourth cycle of nivolumab. This chain joins TRBV21-1 to TRBJ2-4; no check of the table's D call, TRBD1, against the DNA was made. TRBV21-1 counts as a pseudogene. This TCR was recovered from a human donor with classical Hodgkin lymphoma. CDR3 region: CASSKNSDSLAKNIQYF. The base sequence is TGTGCCAGCAGCAAAAATTCGGACAGCTTAGCCAAAAACATTCAGTACTTC.